This T cell receptor beta chain was identified in a study of cytomegalovirus exposure and HLA in healthy donors. Looking at the study overall: A prior study identified 117 million unique TCR beta sequences from 150 million to 200 million T cells. Study results and caveats: An analysis that was carried out later associated some 17,000 TCR beta sequences with HLA alleles at 0.05 false discovery rate.

Concerning this clone itself: What it recognizes is unknown.

The CDR3 totals 17 residues. Germline V lookup: CDR1 MGHRA, CDR2 YSYEKL. V was clipped by 1 base and J by 4 bases, with 16 bases between them. The PCR had 60 Vbeta and 13 Jbeta primers. Data came from immunoSEQ multiplex PCR; TCRdb stores just in-frame clones and leaves some out. Of 110,000 to 150,000 clones listed, 60% to 80% are singletons. J is TRBJ1-4 and V is TRBV4-1; perhaps TRBD1 as D (5 bases). The receptor was derived from a male donor in good health and CMV-seronegative. Source material: PBMCs. The CDR3 loop reads CASSQGSLTALNEKLFF. Written as DNA, the CDR3 is TGCGCCAGCAGCCAAGGGAGCCTGACAGCTCTTAATGAAAAACTGTTTTTT.